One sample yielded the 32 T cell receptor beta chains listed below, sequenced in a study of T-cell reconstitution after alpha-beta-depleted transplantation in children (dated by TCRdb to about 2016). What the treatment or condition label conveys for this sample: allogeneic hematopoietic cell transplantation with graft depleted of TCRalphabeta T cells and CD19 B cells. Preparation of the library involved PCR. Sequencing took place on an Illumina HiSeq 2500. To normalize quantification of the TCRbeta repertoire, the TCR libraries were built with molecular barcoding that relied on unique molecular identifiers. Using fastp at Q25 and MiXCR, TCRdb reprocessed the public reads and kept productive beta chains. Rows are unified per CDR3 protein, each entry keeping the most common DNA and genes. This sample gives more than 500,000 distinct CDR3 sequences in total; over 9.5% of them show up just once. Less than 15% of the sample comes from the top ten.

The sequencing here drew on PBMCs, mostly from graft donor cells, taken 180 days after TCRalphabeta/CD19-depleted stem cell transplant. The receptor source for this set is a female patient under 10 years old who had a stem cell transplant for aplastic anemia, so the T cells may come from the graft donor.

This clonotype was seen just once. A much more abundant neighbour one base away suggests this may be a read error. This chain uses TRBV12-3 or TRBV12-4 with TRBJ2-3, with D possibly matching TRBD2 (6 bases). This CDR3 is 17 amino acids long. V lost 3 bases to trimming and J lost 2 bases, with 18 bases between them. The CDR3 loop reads CASSFGALAPSTDTQYF. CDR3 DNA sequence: TGTGCCAGCAGTTTCGGGGCACTAGCCCCATCCACAGATACGCAGTATTTT.

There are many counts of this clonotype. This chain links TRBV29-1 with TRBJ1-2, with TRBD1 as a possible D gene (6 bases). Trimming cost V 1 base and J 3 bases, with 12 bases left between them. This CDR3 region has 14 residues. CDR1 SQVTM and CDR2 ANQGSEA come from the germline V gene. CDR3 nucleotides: TGCAGCGTTGAAGTGGGACAAACCTACTATGGCTACACCTTC. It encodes CSVEVGQTYYGYTF.

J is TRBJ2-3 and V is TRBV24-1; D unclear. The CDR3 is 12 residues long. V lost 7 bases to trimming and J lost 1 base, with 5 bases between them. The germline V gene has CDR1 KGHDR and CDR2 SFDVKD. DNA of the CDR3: TGTGCCACCAGAGGAGGCACAGATACGCAGTATTTT. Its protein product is CATRGGTDTQYF.

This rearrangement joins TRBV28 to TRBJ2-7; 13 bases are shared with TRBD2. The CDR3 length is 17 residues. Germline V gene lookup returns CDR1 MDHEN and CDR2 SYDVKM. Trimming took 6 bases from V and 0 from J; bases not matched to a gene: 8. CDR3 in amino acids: CASSLTSGRVRSYEQYF. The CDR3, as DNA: TGTGCCAGCAGCCTAACTAGCGGGAGGGTCCGCTCCTACGAGCAGTACTTC.

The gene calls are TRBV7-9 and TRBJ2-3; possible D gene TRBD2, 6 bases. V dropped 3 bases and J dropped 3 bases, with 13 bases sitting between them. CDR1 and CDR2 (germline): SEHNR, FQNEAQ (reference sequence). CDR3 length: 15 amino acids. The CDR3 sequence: CASSFDPLATDTQYF. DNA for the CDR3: TGTGCCAGCAGCTTTGATCCACTAGCAACAGATACGCAGTATTTT.

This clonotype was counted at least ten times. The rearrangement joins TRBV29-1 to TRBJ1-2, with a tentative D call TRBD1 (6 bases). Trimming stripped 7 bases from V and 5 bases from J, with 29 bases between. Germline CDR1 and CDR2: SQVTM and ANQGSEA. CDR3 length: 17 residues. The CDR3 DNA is TGCAGCGCCCCGCGGGGGGCAGGGGCGACCGCAGGGTATGGCTACACCTTC. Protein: CSAPRGAGATAGYGYTF.

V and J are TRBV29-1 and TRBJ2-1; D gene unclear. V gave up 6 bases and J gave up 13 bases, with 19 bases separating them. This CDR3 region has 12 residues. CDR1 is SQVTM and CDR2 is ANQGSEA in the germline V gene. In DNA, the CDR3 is TGCAGCGTGGTACGGCAAGACTTTCTACAGTTCTTC. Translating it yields CSVVRQDFLQFF.

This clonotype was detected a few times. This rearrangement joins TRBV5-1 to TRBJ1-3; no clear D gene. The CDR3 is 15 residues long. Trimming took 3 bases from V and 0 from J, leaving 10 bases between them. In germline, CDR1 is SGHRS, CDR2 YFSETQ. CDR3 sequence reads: CASSYWQSSGNTIYF. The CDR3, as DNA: TGCGCCAGCAGCTATTGGCAGAGCTCTGGAAACACCATATATTTT.

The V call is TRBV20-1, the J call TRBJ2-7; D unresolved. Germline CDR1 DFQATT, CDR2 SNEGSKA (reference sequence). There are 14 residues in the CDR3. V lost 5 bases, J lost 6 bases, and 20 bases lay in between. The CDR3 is CSALAVRPLLEQYF. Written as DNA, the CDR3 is TGCAGTGCTCTGGCGGTAAGGCCCCTTCTCGAGCAGTACTTC.

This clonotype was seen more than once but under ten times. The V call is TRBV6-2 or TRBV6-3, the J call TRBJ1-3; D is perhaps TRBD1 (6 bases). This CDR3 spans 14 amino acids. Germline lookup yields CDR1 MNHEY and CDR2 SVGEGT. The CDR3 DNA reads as TGTGCAACCGCACGACAGGCCTCTGGAAACACCATATATTTT. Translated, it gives CATARQASGNTIYF.

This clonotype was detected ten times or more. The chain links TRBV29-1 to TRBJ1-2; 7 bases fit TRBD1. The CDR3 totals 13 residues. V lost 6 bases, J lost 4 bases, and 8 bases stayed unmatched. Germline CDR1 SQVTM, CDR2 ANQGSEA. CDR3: CSVPPGGVYGYTF. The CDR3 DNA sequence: TGCAGCGTCCCCCCAGGGGGTGTCTATGGCTACACCTTC. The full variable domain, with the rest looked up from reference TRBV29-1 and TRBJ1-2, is SAVISQKPSRDICQRGTSLTIQCQVDSQVTMMFWYRQQPGQSLTLIATANQGSEATYESGFVIDKFPISRPNLTFSTLTVSNMSPEDSSIYLCSVPPGGVYGYTFGSGTRLTVV.

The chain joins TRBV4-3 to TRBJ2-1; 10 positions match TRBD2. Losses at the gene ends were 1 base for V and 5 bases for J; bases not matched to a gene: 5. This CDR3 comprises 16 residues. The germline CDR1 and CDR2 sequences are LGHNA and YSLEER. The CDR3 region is CASSQGDLAGDNEQFF. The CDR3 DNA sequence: TGCGCCAGCAGCCAAGGGGACCTAGCGGGAGACAATGAGCAGTTCTTC.

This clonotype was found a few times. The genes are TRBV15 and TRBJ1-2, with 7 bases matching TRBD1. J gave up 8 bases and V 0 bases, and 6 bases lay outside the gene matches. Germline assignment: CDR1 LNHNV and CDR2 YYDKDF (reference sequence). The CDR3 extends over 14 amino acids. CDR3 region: CATSRDLQGFGYTF. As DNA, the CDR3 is TGTGCCACCAGCAGAGATTTACAGGGGTTCGGCTACACCTTC.

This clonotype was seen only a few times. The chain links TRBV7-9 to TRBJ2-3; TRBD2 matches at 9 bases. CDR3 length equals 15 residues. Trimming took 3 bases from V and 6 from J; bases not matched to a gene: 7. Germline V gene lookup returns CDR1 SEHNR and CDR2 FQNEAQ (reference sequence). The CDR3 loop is CASSFLAGVLDTQYF. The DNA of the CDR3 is TGTGCCAGCAGCTTCTTAGCGGGAGTTCTCGATACGCAGTATTTT.

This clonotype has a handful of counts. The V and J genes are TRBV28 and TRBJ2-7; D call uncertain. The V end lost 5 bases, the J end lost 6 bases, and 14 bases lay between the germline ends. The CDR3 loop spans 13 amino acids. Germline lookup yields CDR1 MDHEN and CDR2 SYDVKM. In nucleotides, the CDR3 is TGTGCCAGCAGTCCCGTGGTTGGGTTCGAGCAGTACTTC. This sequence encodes CASSPVVGFEQYF.

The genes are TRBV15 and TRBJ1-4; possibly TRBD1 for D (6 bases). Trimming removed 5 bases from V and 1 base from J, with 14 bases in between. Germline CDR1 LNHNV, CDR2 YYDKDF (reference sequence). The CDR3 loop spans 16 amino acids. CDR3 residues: CATSRGLQGTNEKLFF. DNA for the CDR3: TGTGCCACCAGCCGGGGCCTACAGGGAACTAATGAAAAACTGTTTTTT.

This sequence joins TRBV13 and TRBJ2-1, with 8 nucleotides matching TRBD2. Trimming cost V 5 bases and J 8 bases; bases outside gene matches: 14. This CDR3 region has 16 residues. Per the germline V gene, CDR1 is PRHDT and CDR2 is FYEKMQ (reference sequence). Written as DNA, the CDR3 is TGTGCCAGCAGCCCGCCGGGACTAGTAGGTAGACATGAGCAGTTCTTC. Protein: CASSPPGLVGRHEQFF.

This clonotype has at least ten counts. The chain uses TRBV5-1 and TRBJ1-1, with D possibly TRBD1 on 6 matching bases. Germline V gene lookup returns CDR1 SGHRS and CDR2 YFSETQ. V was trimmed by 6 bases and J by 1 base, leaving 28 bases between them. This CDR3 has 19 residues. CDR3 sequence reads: CASNFLGQGRSQGNTEAFF. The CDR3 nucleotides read TGCGCCAGCAACTTCCTAGGCCAGGGGAGGAGTCAGGGGAACACTGAAGCTTTCTTT.

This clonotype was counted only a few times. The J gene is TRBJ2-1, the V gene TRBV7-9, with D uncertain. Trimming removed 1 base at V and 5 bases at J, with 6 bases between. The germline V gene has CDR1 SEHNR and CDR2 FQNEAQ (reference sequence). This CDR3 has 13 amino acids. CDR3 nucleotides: TGTGCCAGCAGCTTAGGGGCAGACAATGAGCAGTTCTTC. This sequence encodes CASSLGADNEQFF.

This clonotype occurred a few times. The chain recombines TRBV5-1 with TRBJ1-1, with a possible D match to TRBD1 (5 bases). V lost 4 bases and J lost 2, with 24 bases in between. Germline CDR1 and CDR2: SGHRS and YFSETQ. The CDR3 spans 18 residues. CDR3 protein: CASSPYPTGDSYNTEAFF. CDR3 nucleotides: TGCGCCAGCAGCCCCTATCCCACAGGAGACAGCTACAACACTGAAGCTTTCTTT.

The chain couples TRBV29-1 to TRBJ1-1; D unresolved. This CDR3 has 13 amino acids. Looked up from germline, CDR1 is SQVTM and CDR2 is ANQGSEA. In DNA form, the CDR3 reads TGCAGTTCACTCGGACGGATGAACACTGAAGCTTTCTTT. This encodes CSSLGRMNTEAFF.

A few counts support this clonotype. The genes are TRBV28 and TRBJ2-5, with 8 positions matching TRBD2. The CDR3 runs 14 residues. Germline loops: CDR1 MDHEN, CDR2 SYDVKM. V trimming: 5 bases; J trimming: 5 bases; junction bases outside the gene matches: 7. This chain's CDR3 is CASSAPGTSETQYF. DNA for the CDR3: TGTGCCAGCAGTGCCCCCGGGACTAGTGAGACCCAGTACTTC.

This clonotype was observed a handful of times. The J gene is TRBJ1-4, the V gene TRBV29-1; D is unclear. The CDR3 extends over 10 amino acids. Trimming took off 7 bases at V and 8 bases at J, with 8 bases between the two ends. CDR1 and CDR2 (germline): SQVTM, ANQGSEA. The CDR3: CSAYKEKLFF. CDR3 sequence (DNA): TGCAGCGCTTATAAAGAAAAACTGTTTTTT.

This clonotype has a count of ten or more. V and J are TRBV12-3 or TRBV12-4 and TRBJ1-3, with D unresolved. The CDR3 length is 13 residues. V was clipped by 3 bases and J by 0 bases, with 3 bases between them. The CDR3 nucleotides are TGTGCCAGCAGTTTCGGCTCTGGAAACACCATATATTTT. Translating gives CASSFGSGNTIYF.

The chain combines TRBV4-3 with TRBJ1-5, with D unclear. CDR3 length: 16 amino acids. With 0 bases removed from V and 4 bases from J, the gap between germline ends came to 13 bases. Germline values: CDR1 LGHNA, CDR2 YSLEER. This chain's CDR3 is CASSQDRRRPNQPQHF. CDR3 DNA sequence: TGCGCCAGCAGCCAAGATCGAAGACGGCCGAATCAGCCCCAGCATTTT.

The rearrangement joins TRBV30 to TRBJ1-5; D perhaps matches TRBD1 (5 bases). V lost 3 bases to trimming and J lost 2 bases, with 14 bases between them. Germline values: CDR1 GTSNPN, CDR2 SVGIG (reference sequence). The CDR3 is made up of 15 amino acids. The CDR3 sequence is CAWSREMGRNQPQHF. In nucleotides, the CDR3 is TGTGCCTGGAGCAGGGAAATGGGACGCAATCAGCCCCAGCATTTT.

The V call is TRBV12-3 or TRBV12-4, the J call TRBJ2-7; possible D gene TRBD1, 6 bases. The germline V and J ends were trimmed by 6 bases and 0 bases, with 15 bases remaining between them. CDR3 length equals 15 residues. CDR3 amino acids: CASRPNRVFSYEQYF. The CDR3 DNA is TGTGCCAGCAGGCCAAACAGGGTTTTCTCCTACGAGCAGTACTTC.

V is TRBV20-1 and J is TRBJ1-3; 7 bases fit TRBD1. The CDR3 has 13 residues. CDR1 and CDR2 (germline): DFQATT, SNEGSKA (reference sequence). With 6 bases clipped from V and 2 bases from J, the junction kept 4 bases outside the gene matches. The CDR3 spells CSARDRAGNTIYF. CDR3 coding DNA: TGCAGTGCACGCGACAGGGCTGGAAACACCATATATTTT.

CDR3 sequence reads: CASSGTRGLNEQFF. In nucleotides, the CDR3 is TGTGCCAGCAGCGGGACTAGAGGTTTGAATGAGCAGTTCTTC. The V call is TRBV6-1, the J call TRBJ2-1, with TRBD2 identical over 8 bases. Trimming removed 6 bases from V and 7 bases from J; junction bases left unmatched: 8. The V gene's germline CDR1 is MNHNS and CDR2 SASEGT. This CDR3 region has 14 residues.

The CDR3 reads CASSAQGGEFIQYF. The CDR3 DNA is TGTGCCAGCAGCGCCCAGGGGGGCGAGTTCATTCAGTACTTC. The chain uses TRBV12-3 or TRBV12-4 and TRBJ2-4, with D maybe TRBD1 (7 bases). The CDR3 runs 14 residues. V shed 6 bases and J shed 9 bases, with 18 bases lying between them.

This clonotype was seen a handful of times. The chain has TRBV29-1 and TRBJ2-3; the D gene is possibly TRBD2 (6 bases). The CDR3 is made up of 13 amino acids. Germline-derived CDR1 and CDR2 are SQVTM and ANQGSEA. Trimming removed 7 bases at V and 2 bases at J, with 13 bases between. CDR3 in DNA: TGCAGCGCCCTGGCGGGGCTCACAGATACGCAGTATTTT. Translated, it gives CSALAGLTDTQYF.

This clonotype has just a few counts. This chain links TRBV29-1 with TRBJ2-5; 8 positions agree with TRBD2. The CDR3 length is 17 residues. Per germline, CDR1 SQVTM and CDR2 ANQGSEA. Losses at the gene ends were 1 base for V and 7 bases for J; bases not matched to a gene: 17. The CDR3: CSVEVAWKRELFGTQYF. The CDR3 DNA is TGCAGCGTTGAAGTTGCCTGGAAGCGGGAGCTCTTTGGGACCCAGTACTTC.